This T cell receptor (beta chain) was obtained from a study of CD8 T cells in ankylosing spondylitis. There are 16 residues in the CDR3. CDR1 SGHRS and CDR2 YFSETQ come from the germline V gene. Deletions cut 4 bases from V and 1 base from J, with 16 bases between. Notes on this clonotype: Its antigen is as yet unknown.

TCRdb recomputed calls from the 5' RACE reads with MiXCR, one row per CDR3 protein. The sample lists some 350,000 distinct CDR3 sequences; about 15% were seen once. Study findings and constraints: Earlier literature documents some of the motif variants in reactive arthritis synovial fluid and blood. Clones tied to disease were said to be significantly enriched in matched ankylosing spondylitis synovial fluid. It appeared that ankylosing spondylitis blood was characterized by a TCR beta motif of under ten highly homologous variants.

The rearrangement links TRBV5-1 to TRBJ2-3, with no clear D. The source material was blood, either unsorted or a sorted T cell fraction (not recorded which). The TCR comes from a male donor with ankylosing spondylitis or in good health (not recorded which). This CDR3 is CASSPPVDTGTDTQYF. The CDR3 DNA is TGCGCCAGCAGCCCCCCGGTAGACACGGGCACAGATACGCAGTATTTT.